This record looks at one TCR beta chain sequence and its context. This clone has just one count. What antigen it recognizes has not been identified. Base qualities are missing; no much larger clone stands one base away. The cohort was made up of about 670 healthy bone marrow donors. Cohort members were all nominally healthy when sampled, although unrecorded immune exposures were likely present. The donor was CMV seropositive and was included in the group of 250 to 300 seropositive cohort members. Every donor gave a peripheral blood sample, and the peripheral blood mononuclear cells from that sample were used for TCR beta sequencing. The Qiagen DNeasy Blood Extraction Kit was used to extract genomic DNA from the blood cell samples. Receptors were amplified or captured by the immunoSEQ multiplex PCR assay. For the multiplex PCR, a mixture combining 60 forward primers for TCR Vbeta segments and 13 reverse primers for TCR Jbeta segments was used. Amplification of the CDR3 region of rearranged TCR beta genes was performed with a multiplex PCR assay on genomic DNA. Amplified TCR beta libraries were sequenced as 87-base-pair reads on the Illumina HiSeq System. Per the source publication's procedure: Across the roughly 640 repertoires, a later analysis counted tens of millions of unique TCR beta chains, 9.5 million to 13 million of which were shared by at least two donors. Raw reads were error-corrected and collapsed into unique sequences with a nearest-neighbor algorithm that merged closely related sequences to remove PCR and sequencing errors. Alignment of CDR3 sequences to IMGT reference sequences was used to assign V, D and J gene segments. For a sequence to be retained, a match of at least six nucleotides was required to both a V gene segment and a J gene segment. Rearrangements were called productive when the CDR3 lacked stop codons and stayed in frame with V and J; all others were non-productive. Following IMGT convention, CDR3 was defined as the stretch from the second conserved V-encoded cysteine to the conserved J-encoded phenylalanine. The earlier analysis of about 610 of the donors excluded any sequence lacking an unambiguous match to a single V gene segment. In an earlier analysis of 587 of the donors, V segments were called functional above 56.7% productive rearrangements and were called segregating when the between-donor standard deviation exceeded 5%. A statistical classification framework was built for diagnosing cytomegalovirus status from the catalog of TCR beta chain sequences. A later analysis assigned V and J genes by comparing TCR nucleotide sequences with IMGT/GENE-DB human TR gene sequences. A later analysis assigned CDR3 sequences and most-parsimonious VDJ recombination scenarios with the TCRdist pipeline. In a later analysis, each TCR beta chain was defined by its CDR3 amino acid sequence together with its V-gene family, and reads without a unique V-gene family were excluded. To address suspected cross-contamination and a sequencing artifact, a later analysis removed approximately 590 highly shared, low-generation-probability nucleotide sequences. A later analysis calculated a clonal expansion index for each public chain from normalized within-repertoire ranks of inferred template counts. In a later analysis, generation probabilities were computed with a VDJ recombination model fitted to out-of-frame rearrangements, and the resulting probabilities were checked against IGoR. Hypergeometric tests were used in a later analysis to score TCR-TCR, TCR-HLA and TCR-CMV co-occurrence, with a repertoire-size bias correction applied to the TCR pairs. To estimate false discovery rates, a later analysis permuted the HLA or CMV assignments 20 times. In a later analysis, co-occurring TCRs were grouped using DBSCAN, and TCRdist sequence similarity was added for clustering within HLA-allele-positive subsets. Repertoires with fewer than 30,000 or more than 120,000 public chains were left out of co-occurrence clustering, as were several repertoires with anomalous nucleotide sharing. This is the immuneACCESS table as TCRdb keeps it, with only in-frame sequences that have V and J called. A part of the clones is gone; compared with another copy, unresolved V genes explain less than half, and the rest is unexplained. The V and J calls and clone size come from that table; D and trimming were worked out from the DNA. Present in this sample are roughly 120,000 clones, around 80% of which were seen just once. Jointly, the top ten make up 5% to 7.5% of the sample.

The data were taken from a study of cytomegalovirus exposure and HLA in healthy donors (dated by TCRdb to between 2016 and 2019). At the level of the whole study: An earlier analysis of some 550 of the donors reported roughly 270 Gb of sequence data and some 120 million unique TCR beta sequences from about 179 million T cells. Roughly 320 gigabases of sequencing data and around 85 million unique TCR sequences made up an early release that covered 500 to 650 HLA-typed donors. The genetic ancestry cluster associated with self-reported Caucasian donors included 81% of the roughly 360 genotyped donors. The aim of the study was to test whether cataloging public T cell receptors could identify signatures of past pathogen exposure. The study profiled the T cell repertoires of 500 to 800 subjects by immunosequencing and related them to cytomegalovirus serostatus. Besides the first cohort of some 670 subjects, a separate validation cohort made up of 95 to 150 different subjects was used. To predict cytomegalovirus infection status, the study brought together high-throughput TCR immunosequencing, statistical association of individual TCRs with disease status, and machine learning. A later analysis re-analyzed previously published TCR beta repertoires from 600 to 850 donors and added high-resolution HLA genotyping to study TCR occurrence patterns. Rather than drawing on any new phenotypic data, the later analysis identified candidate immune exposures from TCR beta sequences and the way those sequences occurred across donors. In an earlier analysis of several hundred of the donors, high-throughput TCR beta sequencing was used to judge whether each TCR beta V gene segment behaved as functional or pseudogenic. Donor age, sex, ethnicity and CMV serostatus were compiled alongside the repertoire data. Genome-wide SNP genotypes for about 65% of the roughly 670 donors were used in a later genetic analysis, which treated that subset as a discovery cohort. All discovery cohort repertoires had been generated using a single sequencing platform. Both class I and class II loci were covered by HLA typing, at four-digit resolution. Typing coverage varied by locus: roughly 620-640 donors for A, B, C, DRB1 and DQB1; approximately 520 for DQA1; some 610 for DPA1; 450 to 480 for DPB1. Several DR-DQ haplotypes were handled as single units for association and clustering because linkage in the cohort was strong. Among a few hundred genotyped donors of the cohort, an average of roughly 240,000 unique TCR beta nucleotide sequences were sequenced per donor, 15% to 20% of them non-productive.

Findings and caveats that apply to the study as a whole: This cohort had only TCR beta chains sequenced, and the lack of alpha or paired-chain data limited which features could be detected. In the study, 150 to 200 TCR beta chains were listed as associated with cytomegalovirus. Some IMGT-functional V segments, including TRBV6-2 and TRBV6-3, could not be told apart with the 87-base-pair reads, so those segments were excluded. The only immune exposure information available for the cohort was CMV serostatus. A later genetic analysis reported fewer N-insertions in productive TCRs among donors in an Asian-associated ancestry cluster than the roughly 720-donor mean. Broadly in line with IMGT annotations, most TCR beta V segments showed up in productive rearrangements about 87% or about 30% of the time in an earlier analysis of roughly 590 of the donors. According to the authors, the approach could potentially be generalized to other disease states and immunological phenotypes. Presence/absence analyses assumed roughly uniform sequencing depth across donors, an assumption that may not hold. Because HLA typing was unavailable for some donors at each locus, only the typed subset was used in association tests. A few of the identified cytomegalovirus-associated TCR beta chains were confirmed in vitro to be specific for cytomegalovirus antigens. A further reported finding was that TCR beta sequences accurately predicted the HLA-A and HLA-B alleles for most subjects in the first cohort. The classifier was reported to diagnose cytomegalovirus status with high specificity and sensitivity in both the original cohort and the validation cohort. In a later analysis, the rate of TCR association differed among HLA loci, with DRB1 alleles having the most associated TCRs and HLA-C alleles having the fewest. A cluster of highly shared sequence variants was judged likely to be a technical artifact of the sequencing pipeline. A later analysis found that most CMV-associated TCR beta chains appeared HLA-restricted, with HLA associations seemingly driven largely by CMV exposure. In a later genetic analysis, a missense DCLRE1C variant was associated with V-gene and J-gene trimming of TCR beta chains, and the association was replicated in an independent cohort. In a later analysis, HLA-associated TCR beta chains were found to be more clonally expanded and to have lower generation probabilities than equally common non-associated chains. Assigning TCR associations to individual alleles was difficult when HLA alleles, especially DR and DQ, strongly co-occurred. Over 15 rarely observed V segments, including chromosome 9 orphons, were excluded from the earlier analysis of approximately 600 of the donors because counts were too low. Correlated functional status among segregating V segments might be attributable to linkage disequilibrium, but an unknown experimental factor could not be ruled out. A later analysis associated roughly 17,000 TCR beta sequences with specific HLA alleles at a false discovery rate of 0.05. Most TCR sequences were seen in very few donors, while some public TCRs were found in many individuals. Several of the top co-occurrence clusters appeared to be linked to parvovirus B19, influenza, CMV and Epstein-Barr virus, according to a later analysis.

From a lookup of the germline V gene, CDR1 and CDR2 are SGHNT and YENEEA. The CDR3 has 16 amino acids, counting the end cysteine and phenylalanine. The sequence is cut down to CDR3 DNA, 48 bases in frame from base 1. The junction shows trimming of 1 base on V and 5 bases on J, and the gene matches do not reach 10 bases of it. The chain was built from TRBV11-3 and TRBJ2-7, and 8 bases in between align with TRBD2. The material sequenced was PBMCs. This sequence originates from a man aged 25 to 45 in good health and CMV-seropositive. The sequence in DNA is TGTGCCAGCAGCTTAGGTTTTGTCGGGGGGGCCGACGAGCAGTACTTC. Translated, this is CASSLGFVGGADEQYF. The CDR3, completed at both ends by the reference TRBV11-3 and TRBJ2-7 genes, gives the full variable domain EAGVVQSPRYKIIEKKQPVAFWCNPISGHNTLYWYLQNLGQGPELLIRYENEEAVDDSQLPKDRFSAERLKGVDSTLKIQPAELGDSAVYLCASSLGFVGGADEQYFGPGTRLTVT.